The rows below give T cell receptor beta chains drawn from one sample of a study of early T cells in non-severe SARS-CoV-2 infection. Using its own MiXCR run on the 5' RACE reads, TCRdb lists one record per CDR3 protein. The data hold about 60,000 distinct CDR3 sequences, with roughly 12% observed a single time. This specimen was whole blood, taken at baseline. These receptors originate from an adult who was a healthcare worker with PCR-confirmed SARS-CoV-2 infection or an uninfected control (not recorded which). CDR3s include the opening cysteine and the closing phenylalanine or tryptophan. The D gene is left open where the match is weak. The listing skips clone size in some rows; elsewhere it reads once, few, many or a size class.

clone_size	d_call	v_call	j_call	cdr3_aa	cdr3_nt
many	-	TRBV9	TRBJ2-3	CASSVGPTDTQYF	TGTGCCAGCAGCGTAGGCCCCACAGATACGCAGTATTTT
many	-	TRBV6-5	TRBJ2-7	CASTPLARGDQFWYF	TGTGCCAGCACCCCCCTAGCCAGGGGGGATCAGTTTTGGTACTTC
many	-	TRBV5-1	TRBJ1-2	CASSLEVVGYGYTF	TGCGCCAGCAGCTTGGAGGTGGTTGGCTATGGCTACACCTTC
-	TRBD2	TRBV5-1	TRBJ2-7	CASSWLAGSYEQYF	TGCGCCAGCAGCTGGCTAGCGGGATCCTACGAGCAGTACTTC
-	TRBD2	TRBV12-3/TRBV12-4	TRBJ2-1	CASSPSGGPYNEQFF	TGTGCCAGCAGTCCTAGCGGGGGGCCCTACAATGAGCAGTTCTTC
-	TRBD2	TRBV29-1	TRBJ2-5	CSVGPSGGAFETQYF	TGCAGCGTTGGCCCTAGCGGGGGGGCCTTTGAGACCCAGTACTTC
few	-	TRBV29-1	TRBJ1-1	CSGWYRANTEAFF	TGCAGCGGGTGGTACAGGGCCAACACTGAAGCTTTCTTT
-	-	TRBV11-2	TRBJ1-1	CASTLPTGTTEAFF	TGTGCCAGCACCCTCCCCACAGGGACCACTGAAGCTTTCTTT
-	-	TRBV6-5	TRBJ1-2	CASSYSGGNYGYTF	TGTGCCAGCAGTTACTCAGGGGGTAACTATGGCTACACCTTC
-	-	TRBV20-1	TRBJ2-5	CSAREGRKETQYF	TGCAGTGCTAGAGAGGGTCGTAAAGAGACCCAGTACTTC
few	TRBD2	TRBV20-1	TRBJ2-1	CSAKPGGADHEQFF	TGCAGTGCAAAACCCGGGGGGGCTGACCATGAGCAGTTCTTC
-	TRBD1	TRBV6-5	TRBJ2-1	CASSYSKSGLPGGSSYNEQFF	TGTGCCAGCAGTTACTCGAAATCCGGCCTACCAGGGGGAAGCTCCTACAATGAGCAGTTCTTC
-	-	TRBV6-2/TRBV6-3	TRBJ2-1	CASTPGGDYNEQLF	TGTGCCAGCACCCCCGGGGGAGACTACAATGAGCAGCTCTTC
-	-	TRBV5-1	TRBJ1-1	CASSLAPGVDTEAFF	TGCGCCAGCAGCTTGGCCCCGGGGGTTGACACTGAAGCTTTCTTT
-	-	TRBV7-9	TRBJ2-3	CASRQGGGVSDTQYF	TGTGCCAGCAGACAGGGAGGGGGAGTATCAGATACGCAGTATTTT
-	TRBD2	TRBV27	TRBJ2-1	CASTSPMGSGHSNEQFF	TGTGCCAGCACCAGCCCTATGGGTAGCGGGCACTCCAATGAGCAGTTCTTC
-	-	TRBV2	TRBJ2-3	CASSDWEQYF	TGTGCCAGCAGTGACTGGGAGCAGTATTTT
many	-	TRBV7-9	TRBJ2-3	CASSLEYPTDTQYF	TGTGCCAGCAGCTTAGAATACCCGACAGATACGCAGTATTTT
many	TRBD2	TRBV5-6	TRBJ2-3	CASSLVPSGPDTQYF	TGTGCCAGCAGCTTGGTGCCTAGCGGTCCGGATACGCAGTATTTT
many	TRBD1	TRBV5-6	TRBJ1-3	CASSTRTGGGNTIYF	TGTGCCAGCAGCACCCGGACAGGGGGAGGAAACACCATATATTTT
-	TRBD1	TRBV5-5	TRBJ1-1	CASSLPGTGGFSTEAFF	TGTGCCAGCAGCTTGCCCGGGACAGGGGGCTTCTCCACTGAAGCTTTCTTT
few	TRBD1	TRBV4-1	TRBJ1-4	CASSQVPGDREKLFF	TGCGCCAGCAGCCAAGTTCCCGGGGACAGGGAGAAACTGTTTTTT
few	-	TRBV6-5	TRBJ2-7	CASSYSGRLRSTYEQYF	TGTGCCAGCAGTTACTCGGGGCGTTTGCGCAGTACCTACGAGCAGTACTTC
few	TRBD1	TRBV5-4	TRBJ2-2	CASSEGDRGGTGELFF	TGTGCCAGCAGCGAGGGCGACAGGGGGGGCACCGGGGAGCTGTTTTTT
few	-	TRBV30	TRBJ2-5	CAWSVGVGTQYF	TGTGCCTGGAGTGTAGGAGTTGGGACCCAGTACTTC
-	-	TRBV7-8	TRBJ2-5	CASSLGQGAQETQYF	TGTGCCAGCAGCTTGGGACAAGGGGCACAAGAGACCCAGTACTTC
-	-	TRBV7-9	TRBJ1-2	CASSLPSMNYGYTF	TGTGCCAGCAGCCTACCATCTATGAACTATGGCTACACCTTC
few	TRBD2	TRBV20-1	TRBJ2-1	CSAPTSVRYEQFF	TGCAGTGCCCCAACTAGCGTGAGGTATGAGCAGTTCTTC
-	-	TRBV11-2	TRBJ1-1	CASSLYRNTEAFF	TGTGCCAGCAGCTTATACCGGAACACTGAAGCTTTCTTT
few	-	TRBV7-9	TRBJ2-7	CASSYGPPYEQYF	TGTGCCAGCAGCTACGGCCCCCCCTACGAGCAGTACTTC
medium-sized	-	TRBV6-6	TRBJ1-1	CASSHNTEAFF	TGTGCCAGCTCGCATAACACTGAAGCTTTCTTT
few	-	TRBV18	TRBJ2-5	CASSPRNQETQYF	TGTGCCAGCTCACCACGGAATCAAGAGACCCAGTACTTC
few	TRBD2	TRBV5-1	TRBJ2-5	CASSPQTSGGQETQYF	TGCGCCAGCAGCCCCCAGACTAGCGGGGGACAAGAGACCCAGTACTTC
-	-	TRBV11-2	TRBJ2-3	CASSSPPDGLPSTDTQYF	TGTGCCAGCAGCTCACCTCCCGACGGATTACCTAGCACAGATACGCAGTATTTT
few	-	TRBV10-2	TRBJ2-7	CASSESPGYEQYF	TGCGCCAGCAGTGAGTCACCGGGCTACGAGCAGTACTTC
-	-	TRBV7-2	TRBJ1-1	CASSLVTANTEAFF	TGTGCCAGCAGCTTAGTGACGGCGAACACTGAAGCTTTCTTT
-	-	TRBV6-6	TRBJ1-1	CASSYGGTEAFF	TGTGCCAGCAGTTATGGGGGCACTGAAGCTTTCTTT
-	-	TRBV5-1	TRBJ2-5	CASSLSAAQETQYF	TGCGCCAGCAGCTTGTCAGCGGCCCAAGAGACCCAGTACTTC
few	-	TRBV3-1	TRBJ1-1	CASSRAVENTEAFF	TGTGCCAGCAGCCGGGCGGTGGAGAACACTGAAGCTTTCTTT
once	-	TRBV7-9	TRBJ2-4	CASSLALPAKNIQYF	TGTGCCAGCAGCTTAGCGCTTCCAGCCAAAAACATTCAGTACTTC